This TCR beta chain was retrieved from a study of blood T cell repertoires in COVID-19. Across the whole study: Specimens from acute and convalescent COVID-19 originated in the United States, Italy and Spain. Sources were T cells, B-cell-depleted T cells, or PBMCs; the material itself was cDNA or gDNA.

Original analysis: Scientists estimated how many nucleated cells there were by amplifying reference gene primers. The data were produced by immunoSEQ multiplex PCR, yet TCRdb's version contains in-frame clones alone and is incomplete. That table is the source of V, J and clone size, and D and trimming were worked out from the DNA. This table holds fewer than 200,000 clones, around 90% found once. Trimming took 0 bases from V and 7 from J; bases not matched to a gene: 4. The germline CDR1 and CDR2 sequences are MNHEY and SVGAGI. This CDR3 comprises 15 residues. The source of this sequence is a man aged 60 to 69 with active or convalescent COVID-19. Sequencing was done on a sample of peripheral blood. The chain recombines TRBV6-5 with TRBJ2-2, with TRBD1 matching 8 bases. This CDR3 reads CASSYSTGAIGELFF. CDR3 nucleotide sequence: TGTGCCAGCAGTTACTCGACAGGGGCCATCGGGGAGCTGTTTTTT.